One and the same sample provided the 24 T cell receptor beta chains below, sequenced in a study of T cell changes during pregnancy in multiple sclerosis. The data were produced by immunoSEQ multiplex PCR, yet TCRdb's version contains in-frame clones alone and is incomplete. The sample records roughly 43,000 clones, 89% being singletons. The sample here was CD4+ T cells from peripheral blood mononuclear cells, taken after pregnancy. The receptors stem from a female donor with multiple sclerosis, enrolled in a pregnancy study.

The rearrangement joins TRBV10-1 to TRBJ1-5; D not resolved. CDR1 is WNHNN, CDR2 SYGVQD, per germline (reference sequence). Trimming took 0 bases from V and 0 from J, leaving 15 bases between them. The CDR3 extends over 18 amino acids. CDR3 protein: CASSESAEDPYSNQPQHF. The CDR3 nucleotides read TGCGCCAGCAGTGAGTCGGCGGAGGACCCATATAGCAATCAGCCCCAGCATTTT.

The chain links TRBV9 to TRBJ2-1; 10 nucleotides line up with TRBD1. Germline-derived CDR1 and CDR2 are SGDLS and YYNGEE. The CDR3 runs 19 residues. Germline trimming cut 0 bases from V and 0 bases from J; bases unmatched to any gene: 9. The CDR3 sequence is CASSVEGQGIVSSYNEQFF. The CDR3 DNA follows: TGTGCCAGCAGCGTAGAGGGACAGGGGATTGTTAGCTCCTACAATGAGCAGTTCTTC.

The chain links TRBV19 to TRBJ2-6; D possibly corresponds to TRBD2 (6 bases). The germline gives CDR1 LNHDA, CDR2 SQIVND (reference sequence). The ends were cut back, 6 bases at V and 4 bases at J, with 25 bases in the middle. The CDR3 has 19 amino acids. This CDR3 reads CASSPTGAGRSAGANVLTF. The CDR3 coding sequence is TGTGCCAGTAGCCCCACGGGTGCGGGGCGGTCCGCCGGGGCCAACGTCCTGACTTTC.

The rearrangement uses TRBV7-6 and TRBJ2-1, with 7 bases identical to TRBD2. Germline V gene data show CDR1 as SGHVS and CDR2 as FNYEAQ. Trimming cost V 5 bases and J 0 bases; bases outside gene matches: 7. The CDR3 length is 16 residues. CDR3 residues: CASSNRAGSSYNEQFF. The CDR3 nucleotides are TGTGCCAGCAGCAATCGAGCGGGGAGCTCCTACAATGAGCAGTTCTTC.

The rearrangement uses TRBV5-1 and TRBJ2-7; perhaps TRBD1 as D (5 bases). V shed 4 bases and J shed 1 base, with 15 bases lying between them. The V gene's germline CDR1 is SGHRS and CDR2 YFSETQ. This CDR3 comprises 15 residues. The CDR3 reads CASSPGSTGSYEQYF. The CDR3 DNA is TGCGCCAGCAGCCCAGGGTCCACCGGATCCTACGAGCAGTACTTC.

The sample holds a few counts of this clone. The V and J genes are TRBV18 and TRBJ1-1; D is unresolved. Trimming took 3 bases from V and 1 from J, leaving 9 bases between them. The CDR3 has 14 amino acids. Germline V lookup: CDR1 KGHSH, CDR2 LQKENI. CDR3 nucleotide sequence: TGTGCCAGCTCACCTGGAGGTCAGAACACTGAAGCTTTCTTT. Encoded protein: CASSPGGQNTEAFF.

The DNA for the CDR3 is TGTGCCATCAGTGATACTCGGGCGGGAGGAGGCTACGAGCAGTACTTC. Translation gives CAISDTRAGGGYEQYF. This chain links TRBV10-3 with TRBJ2-7, with TRBD2 identical over 8 bases. Looked up from germline, CDR1 is ENHRY and CDR2 is SYGVKD. The CDR3 totals 16 residues. The V gene end was trimmed by 3 bases and the J gene end by 3 bases; junction bases not matched to a gene: 10.

The chain links TRBV28 to TRBJ1-5; 9 nucleotides agree with TRBD1. Germline-derived CDR1 and CDR2 are MDHEN and SYDVKM. After removal of 7 bases from V and 7 bases from J, the junction contained 8 bases not matched to a gene. The CDR3 runs 14 residues. This CDR3 reads CASTAGTGRQPQHF. The CDR3 DNA reads TGTGCCAGCACCGCCGGGACAGGGAGACAGCCCCAGCATTTT.

The genes are TRBV30 and TRBJ1-1; the match to TRBD1 covers 8 bases. The CDR3 loop spans 14 amino acids. Germline CDR1 is GTSNPN and CDR2 is SVGIG (reference sequence). V dropped 2 bases and J dropped 4; count of bases not matched to a gene: 6. The chain's CDR3 is CAWSRQGLITEAFF. CDR3 DNA: TGTGCCTGGAGTCGACAGGGGTTGATCACTGAAGCTTTCTTT.

The chain is built from TRBV7-2 and TRBJ2-3; 10 bases match TRBD2. The V gene end was trimmed by 10 bases and the J gene end by 4 bases; junction bases not matched to a gene: 11. The germline V gene has CDR1 SGHTA and CDR2 FQGNSA. The CDR3 is made up of 15 amino acids. CDR3 DNA sequence: TGTGCCACATCGTTAGCGGGAGGCGGGGCAGATACGCAGTATTTT. This gives the protein CATSLAGGGADTQYF.

V usage is TRBV5-1 and J usage is TRBJ2-7; D might be TRBD2 (6 bases). In germline, CDR1 is SGHRS, CDR2 YFSETQ. V was shortened by 0 bases and J by 6 bases, with 16 bases between the two germline ends. The CDR3 sequence is 15 residues long. CDR3 DNA: TGCGCCAGCAGCTTGGGCGGGGCAGAGCTAGGCGAGCAGTACTTC. It specifies CASSLGGAELGEQYF.

V usage is TRBV30 and J usage is TRBJ1-2; D ambiguous. The CDR3 loop spans 14 amino acids. Germline assignment: CDR1 GTSNPN and CDR2 SVGIG (reference sequence). V gave up 0 bases and J gave up 4 bases, with 12 bases separating them. In DNA form, the CDR3 reads TGTGCCTGGAGTGTCGGGGATTGGAGCTATGGCTACACCTTC. Translation: CAWSVGDWSYGYTF.

The V call is TRBV9, the J call TRBJ2-1; 7 bases agree with TRBD2. The CDR3 length is 14 residues. Trimming cost V 4 bases and J 8 bases; bases outside gene matches: 9. Germline CDR1 is SGDLS and CDR2 is YYNGEE. CDR3 region: CASSPRTSFHEQFF. The CDR3 bases are TGTGCCAGCAGCCCCCGGACTAGTTTCCATGAGCAGTTCTTC.

The gene calls are TRBV5-1 and TRBJ2-4; the D gene is possibly TRBD1 (6 bases). V lost 10 bases and J lost 0, with 11 bases in between. This CDR3 spans 13 amino acids. CDR1 SGHRS and CDR2 YFSETQ come from the germline V gene. CDR3 bases: TGCGCCTCAGCCAGGGGAGCCAAAAACATTCAGTACTTC. Its translation: CASARGAKNIQYF. Full variable domain (rest looked up from reference TRBV5-1 and TRBJ2-4): KAGVTQTPRYLIKTRGQQVTLSCSPISGHRSVSWYQQTPGQGLQFLFEYFSETQRNKGNFPGRFSGRQFSNSRSEMNVSTLELGDSALYLCASARGAKNIQYFGAGTRLSVL.

V usage is TRBV10-2 and J usage is TRBJ2-1; perhaps TRBD2 as D (6 bases). The V end lost 10 bases, the J end lost 6 bases, and 16 bases lay between the germline ends. CDR3 length: 13 residues. CDR1 and CDR2 (germline): WSHSY, SAAADI. CDR3 amino acids: CAIGTGDLNEQFF. DNA for the CDR3: TGCGCCATAGGAACGGGAGACCTCAATGAGCAGTTCTTC.

The CDR3 loop reads CASSHLQGLNTEAFF. CDR3 DNA sequence: TGTGCCAGCAGCCACCTTCAGGGCCTGAACACTGAAGCTTTCTTT. The chain combines TRBV5-6 with TRBJ1-1, with D possibly TRBD1 on 5 matching bases. Trimming cost V 4 bases and J 0 bases, with 13 bases left between them. The CDR3 is 15 residues long. Germline V gives CDR1 SGHDT, CDR2 YYEEEE.

Concerning this clone itself: The junction departs from germline at one end; a sequencing error may be responsible. V usage is TRBV19 and J usage is TRBJ2-7; 10 bases match TRBD1. Germline values: CDR1 LNHDA, CDR2 SQIVND (reference sequence). The CDR3 sequence is 16 residues long. This chain's CDR3 is CASSRQGARKGYERYF. CDR3 nucleotides: TGTGCCAGTAGCCGACAGGGGGCGAGGAAGGGCTACGAGCGGTACTTC.

The chain recombines TRBV4-1 with TRBJ2-7; TRBD2 agrees at 9 bases. Germline-derived CDR1 and CDR2 are MGHRA and YSYEKL. Unmatched junction bases numbered 4, after V lost 1 base and J lost 3 bases. CDR3 length: 15 amino acids. CDR3 in amino acids: CASSQGVAGVYEQYF. The CDR3, as DNA: TGCGCCAGCAGCCAAGGGGTAGCGGGAGTCTACGAGCAGTACTTC.

The genes are TRBV19 and TRBJ1-4, with TRBD1 as a possible D gene (6 bases). The CDR3 is made up of 16 amino acids. The germline gives CDR1 LNHDA, CDR2 SQIVND (reference sequence). The germline V and J ends were trimmed by 8 bases and 2 bases, with 18 bases remaining between them. The CDR3 region has the DNA TGTGCCAGTGGGAAGTGGCAGGGGACGACTAATGAAAAACTGTTTTTT. Translation: CASGKWQGTTNEKLFF.

The rearrangement links TRBV7-2 to TRBJ1-2; perhaps TRBD1 as D (5 bases). The V end was cut by 1 base, the J end by 2 bases, with 11 bases between. The CDR3 has 15 residues. Germline lookup yields CDR1 SGHTA and CDR2 FQGNSA. CDR3 in amino acids: CASSLVGAENYGYTF. CDR3 bases: TGTGCCAGCAGCTTAGTAGGGGCGGAAAACTATGGCTACACCTTC.

The chain recombines TRBV19 with TRBJ1-1; 9 bases fit TRBD1. The ends lost 3 bases at V and 7 bases at J; junction bases unmatched: 3. Germline values: CDR1 LNHDA, CDR2 SQIVND (reference sequence). This CDR3 region has 13 residues. CDR3 DNA sequence: TGTGCCAGTAGTATTTGGGACAGGGATGAAGCTTTCTTT. Protein: CASSIWDRDEAFF.

This clone occurred once. The chain employs TRBV6-6 and TRBJ1-1; D perhaps matches TRBD1 (5 bases). V lost 5 bases to trimming and J lost 5 bases, with 15 bases between them. CDR3 size: 14 residues. From germline, CDR1 is MNHNY and CDR2 SVGAGI (reference sequence). The CDR3 loop reads CASSPHGAGTEAFF. The CDR3 DNA reads as TGTGCCAGCAGTCCCCATGGGGCTGGGACTGAAGCTTTCTTT.

V gene TRBV10-1 combines with J gene TRBJ2-3, with D maybe TRBD2 (5 bases). Germline V gene data show CDR1 as WNHNN and CDR2 as SYGVQD (reference sequence). The length of the CDR3 is 12 residues. V dropped 6 bases and J dropped 7 bases, with 11 bases sitting between them. The DNA of the CDR3 is TGCGCCAGCAGCGCCTCGGGGAATACGCAGTATTTT. It is translated as CASSASGNTQYF.

The chain is built from TRBV11-1 and TRBJ2-7, with D possibly being TRBD2 (5 bases). The V gene lost 3 bases and the J gene lost 1 base, with 16 bases spanning the gap. CDR1 is SGHAT and CDR2 is FQDESV in the germline V gene (reference sequence). This CDR3 has 16 amino acids. Written as DNA, the CDR3 is TGTGCCAGCAGCTTCGCAGCTTCTAGCCTTTCCTACGAGCAGTACTTC. Its translation is CASSFAASSLSYEQYF.